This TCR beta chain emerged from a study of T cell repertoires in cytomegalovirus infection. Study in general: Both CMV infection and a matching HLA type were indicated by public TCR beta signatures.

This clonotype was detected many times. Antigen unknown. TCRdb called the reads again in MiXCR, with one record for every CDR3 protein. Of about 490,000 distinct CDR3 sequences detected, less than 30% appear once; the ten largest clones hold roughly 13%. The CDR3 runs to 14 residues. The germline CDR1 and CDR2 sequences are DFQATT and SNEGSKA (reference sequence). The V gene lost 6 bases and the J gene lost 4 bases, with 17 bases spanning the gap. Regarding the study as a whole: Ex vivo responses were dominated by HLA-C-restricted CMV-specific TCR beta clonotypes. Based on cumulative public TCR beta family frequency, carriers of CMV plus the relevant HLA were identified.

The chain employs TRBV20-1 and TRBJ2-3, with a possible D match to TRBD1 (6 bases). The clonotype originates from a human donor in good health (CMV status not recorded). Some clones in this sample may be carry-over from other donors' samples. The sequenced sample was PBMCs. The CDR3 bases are TGCAGTGCCTACAGTGGGGGCCGTTCAGATACGCAGTATTTT. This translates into CSAYSGGRSDTQYF.